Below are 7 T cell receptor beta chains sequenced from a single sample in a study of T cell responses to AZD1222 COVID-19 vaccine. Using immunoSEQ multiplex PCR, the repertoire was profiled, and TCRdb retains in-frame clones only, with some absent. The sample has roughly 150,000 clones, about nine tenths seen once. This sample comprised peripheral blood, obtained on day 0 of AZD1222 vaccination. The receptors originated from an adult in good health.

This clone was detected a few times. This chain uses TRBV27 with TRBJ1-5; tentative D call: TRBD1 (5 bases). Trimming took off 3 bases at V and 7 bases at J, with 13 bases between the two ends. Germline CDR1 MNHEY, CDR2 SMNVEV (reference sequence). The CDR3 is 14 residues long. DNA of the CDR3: TGTGCCAGCAGTTTGCAAGGGAAGGGGCAGCCCCAGCATTTT. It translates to CASSLQGKGQPQHF.

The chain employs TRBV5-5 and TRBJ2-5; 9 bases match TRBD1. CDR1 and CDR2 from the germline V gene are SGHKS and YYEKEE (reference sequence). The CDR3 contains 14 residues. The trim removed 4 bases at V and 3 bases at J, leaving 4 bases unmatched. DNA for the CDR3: TGTGCCAGCAGCACAAGGACAGGGGAAGAGACCCAGTACTTC. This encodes CASSTRTGEETQYF.

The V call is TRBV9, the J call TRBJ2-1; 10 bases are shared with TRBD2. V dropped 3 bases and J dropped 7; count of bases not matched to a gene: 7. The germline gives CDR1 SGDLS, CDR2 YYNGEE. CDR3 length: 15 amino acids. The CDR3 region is CASSGAGGLGNEQFF. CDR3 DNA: TGTGCCAGCAGCGGAGCGGGAGGGTTGGGGAATGAGCAGTTCTTC.

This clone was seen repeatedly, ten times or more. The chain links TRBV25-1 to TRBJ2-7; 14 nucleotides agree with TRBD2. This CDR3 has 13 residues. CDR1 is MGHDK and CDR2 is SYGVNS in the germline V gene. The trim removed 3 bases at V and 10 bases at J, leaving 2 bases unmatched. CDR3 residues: CASSEGLAGVQYF. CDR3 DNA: TGTGCCAGCAGTGAGGGACTAGCGGGAGTTCAGTACTTC.

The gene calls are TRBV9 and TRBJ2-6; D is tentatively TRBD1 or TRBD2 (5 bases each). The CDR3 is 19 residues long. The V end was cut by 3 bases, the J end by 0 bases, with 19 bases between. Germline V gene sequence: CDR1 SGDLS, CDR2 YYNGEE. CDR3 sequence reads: CASSGNLRDGYSGANVLTF. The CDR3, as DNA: TGTGCCAGCAGCGGCAACCTCCGGGACGGCTACTCTGGGGCCAACGTCCTGACTTTC.

CDR3 amino acids: CASTFWGELFF. CDR3 nucleotides: TGTGCCAGCACCTTCTGGGGGGAGCTGTTTTTT. The chain has TRBV27 and TRBJ2-2; D remains unclear. This CDR3 has 11 amino acids. Trimming took off 7 bases at V and 8 bases at J, with 8 bases between the two ends. Per the germline V gene, CDR1 is MNHEY and CDR2 is SMNVEV (reference sequence).

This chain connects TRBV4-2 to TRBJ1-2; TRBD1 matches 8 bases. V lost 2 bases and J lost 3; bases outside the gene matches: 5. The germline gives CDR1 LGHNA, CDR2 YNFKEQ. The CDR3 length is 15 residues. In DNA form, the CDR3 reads TGTGCCAGCAGCCAATCGACAGGGGATCACTATGGCTACACCTTC. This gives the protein CASSQSTGDHYGYTF.